This T cell receptor beta chain originates from a study of T cell responses to AZD1222 COVID-19 vaccine (dated by TCRdb to about 2021). Regarding the complete study: TCR sequencing was performed for roughly 250 trial participants, of whom 200 to 210 were given two doses of AZD1222 and 26 were given two doses of MenACWY control vaccine. Trial participants were enrolled by age into subgroups of 18-55, 56-69 and 70-plus years, and roughly 150, 30 and 60 TCR-sequenced participants, respectively, were included in these subgroups.

General findings and caveats noted by the study authors: Participants were mostly white British and included more females than males, and it was suggested by the authors that clonal diversity may have been underestimated. No day 14 peak-response samples were available, so repertoires were characterized only after the peak T cell response. Conclusions about previously exposed vaccinees are limited because only a handful of AZD1222 recipients were SARS-CoV-2 seropositive at baseline. In the small 56-69-year group, the increase in depth fell short of significance, most likely because of low power. Nearly half of unique spike-specific TCRs reportedly recognized epitopes outside regions mutated in the B.1.351 and B.1.1.7 variants. After two AZD1222 doses, both the breadth and the depth of spike-specific TCRs were significantly higher than at day 0 and than in MenACWY recipients. The vaccine-associated CD4 TCRs covered the entire spike protein, and the dominant responses fell in regions 160-218 and 743-854.

The CDR3 regions of human TCRbeta chains were subjected to immunosequencing. The authors processed their data as follows. Repertoire TCRs were checked for matches against a reference library of SARS-CoV-2-specific TCRs that had been generated using the MIRA antigen-specificity platform. Breadth was defined as the fraction of unique TCRs that were SARS-CoV-2-associated. Depth was defined as the fraction of total T cells that were SARS-CoV-2-associated. Using the MIRA data, each spike-specific TCR was mapped to the spike region that the TCR reacts to and placed in a CD4 or CD8 class. Log10-transformed breadth and depth values were compared by one-way ANOVA with Sidak's multiple comparisons tests. Not all clones reach the TCRdb copy of this immuneACCESS table, which keeps in-frame sequences only. Checked studies attribute under half of the gap to unresolved V genes and leave the rest unexplained. The V and J calls and clone size are taken from that table; D and trimming were inferred from the DNA. This sample gives 150,000 to 180,000 clones in total; about 86% of them show up just once. The ten largest clonotypes hold under 7% of the sample.

Interpreted using the paper, the time point label stands for: baseline before first vaccination. The meaning of the sample's treatment or condition label: meningococcal conjugate vaccine given as trial control. Samples from vaccinated people were obtained from the UK trials COV001 and COV002, which included a single-blind randomized controlled phase 2/3 trial of AZD1222 (ChAdOx1 nCoV-19) in healthy adults. For TCRbeta chain sequencing, PBMC samples were collected from trial participants at day 0 and at day 28 after the second dose. In regard to this clone: Its antigen remains unidentified. No much larger clonotype is one base removed from it; base qualities were not supplied.

This sequence was found in an adult in good health. The source was peripheral blood, collected on day 0 of MenACWY control vaccination.

The CDR3 corresponds to CSVGGRPEAFF. The bases are TGCAGCGTTGGGGGTCGCCCCGAAGCTTTCTTT. Recombination linked TRBV29-1 to TRBJ1-1, with the D gene not clear enough to name. Trimming costs V 4 bases and J 8 bases, and their ends lie 11 bases apart. CDR1 and CDR2, per the germline V gene, are SQVTM and ANQGSEA. Reading from cysteine to phenylalanine, the CDR3 counts 11 amino acids. The read is trimmed to its CDR3 DNA, 33 bases read in frame from base 1.